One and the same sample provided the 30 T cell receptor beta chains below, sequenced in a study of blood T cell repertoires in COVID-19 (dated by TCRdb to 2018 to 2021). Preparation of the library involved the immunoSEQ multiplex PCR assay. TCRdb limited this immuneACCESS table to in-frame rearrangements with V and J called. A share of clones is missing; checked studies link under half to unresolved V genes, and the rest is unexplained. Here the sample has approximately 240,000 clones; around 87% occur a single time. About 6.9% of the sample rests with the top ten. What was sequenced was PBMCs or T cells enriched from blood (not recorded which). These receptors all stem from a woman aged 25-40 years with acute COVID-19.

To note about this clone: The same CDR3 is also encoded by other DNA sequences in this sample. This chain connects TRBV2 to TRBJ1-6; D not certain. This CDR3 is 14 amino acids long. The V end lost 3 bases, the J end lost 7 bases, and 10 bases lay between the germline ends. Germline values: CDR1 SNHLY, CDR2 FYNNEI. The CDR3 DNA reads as TGTGCCAGCAGTGAGGGCCAGGTGAATTCACCCCTCCACTTT. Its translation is CASSEGQVNSPLHF.

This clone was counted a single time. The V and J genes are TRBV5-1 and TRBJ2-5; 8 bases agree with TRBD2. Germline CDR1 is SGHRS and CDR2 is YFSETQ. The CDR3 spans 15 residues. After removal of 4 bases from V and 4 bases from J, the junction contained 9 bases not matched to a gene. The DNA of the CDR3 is TGCGCCAGCAGCACGGGACTAGAGGCATCAGAGACCCAGTACTTC. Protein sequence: CASSTGLEASETQYF.

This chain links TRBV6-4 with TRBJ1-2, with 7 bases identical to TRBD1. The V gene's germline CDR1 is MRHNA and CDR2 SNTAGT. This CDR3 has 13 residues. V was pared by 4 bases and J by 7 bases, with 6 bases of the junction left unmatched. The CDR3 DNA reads TGTGCCAGCAGTGCCGAGACAGGGACTGGCTACACCTTC. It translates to CASSAETGTGYTF.

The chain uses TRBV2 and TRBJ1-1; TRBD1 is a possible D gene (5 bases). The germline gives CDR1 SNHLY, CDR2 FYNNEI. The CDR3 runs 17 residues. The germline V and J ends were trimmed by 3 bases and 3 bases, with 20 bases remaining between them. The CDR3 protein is CASSDRRVAGGDTEAFF. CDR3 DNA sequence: TGTGCCAGCAGTGACCGTCGGGTAGCGGGGGGTGACACTGAAGCTTTCTTT.

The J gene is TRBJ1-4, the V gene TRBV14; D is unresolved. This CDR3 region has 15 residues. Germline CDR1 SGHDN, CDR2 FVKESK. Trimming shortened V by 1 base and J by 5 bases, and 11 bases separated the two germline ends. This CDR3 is CASSQGTGKNEKLFF. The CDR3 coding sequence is TGTGCCAGCAGCCAAGGGACTGGGAAAAATGAAAAACTGTTTTTT.

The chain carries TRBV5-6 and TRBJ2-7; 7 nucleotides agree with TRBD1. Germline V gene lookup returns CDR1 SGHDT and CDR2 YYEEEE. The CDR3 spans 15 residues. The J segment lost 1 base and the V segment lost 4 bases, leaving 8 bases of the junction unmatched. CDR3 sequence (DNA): TGTGCCAGCAGCCGCCCGGGACAGCTTTCCTACGAGCAGTACTTC. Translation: CASSRPGQLSYEQYF. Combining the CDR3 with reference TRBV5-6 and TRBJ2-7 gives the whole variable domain DAGVTQSPTHLIKTRGQQVTLRCSPKSGHDTVSWYQQALGQGPQFIFQYYEEEERQRGNFPDRFSGHQFPNYSSELNVNALLLGDSALYLCASSRPGQLSYEQYFGPGTRLTVT.

The DNA for the CDR3 is TGTGCCAGTAGTGCAGGACAGGTATCGAAAAACATTCAGTACTTC. This sequence encodes CASSAGQVSKNIQYF. J is TRBJ2-4 and V is TRBV19, with 7 bases identical to TRBD1. Per germline, CDR1 LNHDA and CDR2 SQIVND (reference sequence). V shed 5 bases, J shed 4 bases, and the junction held 8 bases outside the gene matches. The CDR3 extends over 15 amino acids. The full variable domain, with the rest looked up from reference TRBV19 and TRBJ2-4, is DGGITQSPKYLFRKEGQNVTLSCEQNLNHDAMYWYRQDPGQGLRLIYYSQIVNDFQKGDIAEGYSVSREKKESFPLTVTSAQKNPTAFYLCASSAGQVSKNIQYFGAGTRLSVL.

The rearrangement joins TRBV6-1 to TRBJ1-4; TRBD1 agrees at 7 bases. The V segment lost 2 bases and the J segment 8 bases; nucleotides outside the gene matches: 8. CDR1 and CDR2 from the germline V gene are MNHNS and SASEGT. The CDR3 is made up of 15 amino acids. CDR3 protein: CASSESSGGGEKLFF. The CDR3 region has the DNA TGTGCCAGCAGTGAATCATCAGGGGGAGGAGAAAAACTGTTTTTT.

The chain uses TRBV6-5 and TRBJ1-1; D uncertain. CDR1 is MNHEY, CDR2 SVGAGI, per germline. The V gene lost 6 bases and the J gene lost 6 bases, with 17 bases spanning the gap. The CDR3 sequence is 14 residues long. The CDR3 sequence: CASRTDLKVPEAFF. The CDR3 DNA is TGTGCCAGCAGGACTGACCTTAAGGTACCTGAAGCTTTCTTT.

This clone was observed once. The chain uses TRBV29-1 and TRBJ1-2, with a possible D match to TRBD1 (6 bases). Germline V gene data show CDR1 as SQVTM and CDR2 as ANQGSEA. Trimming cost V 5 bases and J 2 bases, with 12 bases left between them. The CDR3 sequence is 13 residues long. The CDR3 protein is CSVSGTQNYGYTF. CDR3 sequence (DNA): TGCAGCGTTTCTGGGACACAAAACTATGGCTACACCTTC.

The CDR3 spells CASRSGGQGSYQPQHF. The CDR3 coding sequence is TGTGCCAGCAGGAGTGGGGGACAGGGGTCCTATCAGCCCCAGCATTTT. This sequence joins TRBV27 and TRBJ1-5; TRBD1 matches 10 bases. Germline loops: CDR1 MNHEY, CDR2 SMNVEV (reference sequence). J gave up 5 bases and V 6 bases, and 10 bases lay outside the gene matches. The CDR3 runs to 16 residues.

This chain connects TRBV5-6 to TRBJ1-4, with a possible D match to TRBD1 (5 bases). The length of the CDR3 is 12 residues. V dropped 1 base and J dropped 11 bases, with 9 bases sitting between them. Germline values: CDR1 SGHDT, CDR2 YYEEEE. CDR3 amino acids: CASSLRGGKLFF. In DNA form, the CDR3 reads TGTGCCAGCAGCTTGAGGGGAGGCAAACTGTTTTTT.

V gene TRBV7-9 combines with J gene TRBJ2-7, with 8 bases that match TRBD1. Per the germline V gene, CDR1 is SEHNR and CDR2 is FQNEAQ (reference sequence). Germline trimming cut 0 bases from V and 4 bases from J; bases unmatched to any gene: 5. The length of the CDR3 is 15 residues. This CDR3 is CASSLAPGGGYEQYF. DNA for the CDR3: TGTGCCAGCAGCTTAGCCCCAGGGGGCGGGTACGAGCAGTACTTC.

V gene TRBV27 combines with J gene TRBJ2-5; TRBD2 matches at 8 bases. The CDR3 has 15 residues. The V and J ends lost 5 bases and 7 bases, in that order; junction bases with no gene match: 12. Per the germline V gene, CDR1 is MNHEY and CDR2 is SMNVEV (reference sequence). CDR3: CASSPTGTRRGTQYF. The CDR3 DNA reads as TGTGCCAGCAGTCCAACCGGGACTAGGAGAGGGACCCAGTACTTC.

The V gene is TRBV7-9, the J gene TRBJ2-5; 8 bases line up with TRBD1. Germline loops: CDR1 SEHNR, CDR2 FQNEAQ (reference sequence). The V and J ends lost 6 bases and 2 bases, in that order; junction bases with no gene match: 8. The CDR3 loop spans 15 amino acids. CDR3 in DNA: TGTGCCAGCAGGCCTGGGACAGGAAAACAAGAGACCCAGTACTTC. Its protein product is CASRPGTGKQETQYF.

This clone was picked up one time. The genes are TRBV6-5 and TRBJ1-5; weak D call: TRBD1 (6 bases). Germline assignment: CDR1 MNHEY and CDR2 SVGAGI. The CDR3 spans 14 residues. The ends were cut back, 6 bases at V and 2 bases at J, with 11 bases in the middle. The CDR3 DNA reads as TGTGCCAGCAGATGGACAGAGCGCAATCAGCCCCAGCATTTT. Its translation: CASRWTERNQPQHF.

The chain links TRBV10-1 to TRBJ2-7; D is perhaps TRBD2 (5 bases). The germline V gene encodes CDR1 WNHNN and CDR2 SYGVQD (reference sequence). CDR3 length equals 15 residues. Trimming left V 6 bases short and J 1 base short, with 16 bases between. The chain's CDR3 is CASSLGGATSYEQYF. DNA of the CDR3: TGCGCCAGCAGCCTTGGAGGCGCCACATCCTACGAGCAGTACTTC.

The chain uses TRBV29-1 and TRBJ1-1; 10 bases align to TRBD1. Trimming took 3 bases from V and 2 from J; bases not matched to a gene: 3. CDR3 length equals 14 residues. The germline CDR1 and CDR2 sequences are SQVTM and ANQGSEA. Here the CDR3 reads CSVDVTGGNTEAFF. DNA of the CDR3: TGCAGCGTTGACGTGACAGGGGGCAACACTGAAGCTTTCTTT.

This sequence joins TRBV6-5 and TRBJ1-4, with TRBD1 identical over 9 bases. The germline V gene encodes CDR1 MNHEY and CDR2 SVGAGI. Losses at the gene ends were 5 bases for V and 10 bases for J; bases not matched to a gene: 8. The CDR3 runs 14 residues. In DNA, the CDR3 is TGTGCCAGCAGTCCGTCGACGGACAGGGGAAAACTGTTTTTT. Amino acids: CASSPSTDRGKLFF.

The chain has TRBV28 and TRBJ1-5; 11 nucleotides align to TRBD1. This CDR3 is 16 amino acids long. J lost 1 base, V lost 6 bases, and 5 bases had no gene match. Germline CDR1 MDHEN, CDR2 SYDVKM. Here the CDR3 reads CASRKGDRGSNQPQHF. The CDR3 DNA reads TGTGCCAGCAGGAAAGGGGACAGGGGGAGCAATCAGCCCCAGCATTTT.

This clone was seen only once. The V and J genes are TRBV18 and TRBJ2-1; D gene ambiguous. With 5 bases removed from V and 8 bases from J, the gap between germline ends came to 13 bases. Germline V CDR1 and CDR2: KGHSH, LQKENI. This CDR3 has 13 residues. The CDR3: CASSGRVSDEQFF. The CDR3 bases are TGTGCCAGCTCAGGTCGGGTTTCGGATGAGCAGTTCTTC.

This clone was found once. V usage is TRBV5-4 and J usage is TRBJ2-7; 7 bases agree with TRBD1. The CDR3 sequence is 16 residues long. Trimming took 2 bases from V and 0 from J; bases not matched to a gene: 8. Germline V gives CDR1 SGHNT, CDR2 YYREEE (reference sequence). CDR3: CASSFFDREYSYEQYF. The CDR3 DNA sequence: TGTGCCAGCAGCTTCTTTGACAGGGAGTACTCCTACGAGCAGTACTTC.

The CDR3 DNA reads as TGTGCCAGCGGCCGGGACAGGGCCTACGAGCAGTACTTC. It encodes CASGRDRAYEQYF. The chain recombines TRBV7-3 with TRBJ2-7; 9 nucleotides agree with TRBD1. Germline CDR1 is SGHTA and CDR2 is FQGTGA. CDR3 size: 13 residues. The trim removed 8 bases at V and 2 bases at J, leaving 4 bases unmatched.

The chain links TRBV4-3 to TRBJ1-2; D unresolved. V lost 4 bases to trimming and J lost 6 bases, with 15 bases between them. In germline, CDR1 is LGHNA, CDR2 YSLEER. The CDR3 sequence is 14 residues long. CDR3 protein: CASSPDVYGDGYTF. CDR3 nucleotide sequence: TGCGCCAGCAGCCCCGATGTTTACGGAGATGGCTACACCTTC.

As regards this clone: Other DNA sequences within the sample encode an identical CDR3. The CDR3 sequence: CASSPLATNEKLFF. As DNA, the CDR3 is TGTGCCAGCAGCCCACTTGCAACTAATGAAAAACTGTTTTTT. V usage is TRBV7-9 and J usage is TRBJ1-4; D unresolved. The CDR3 length is 14 residues. Germline CDR1 reads SEHNR; CDR2 reads FQNEAQ (reference sequence). The germline V and J ends were trimmed by 5 bases and 0 bases, with 7 bases remaining between them.

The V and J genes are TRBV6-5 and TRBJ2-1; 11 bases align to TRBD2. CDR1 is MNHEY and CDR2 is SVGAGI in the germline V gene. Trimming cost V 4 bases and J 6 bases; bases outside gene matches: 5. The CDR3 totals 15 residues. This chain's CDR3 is CASSLAGGPANEQFF. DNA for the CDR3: TGTGCCAGCAGTTTAGCGGGAGGGCCGGCCAATGAGCAGTTCTTC.

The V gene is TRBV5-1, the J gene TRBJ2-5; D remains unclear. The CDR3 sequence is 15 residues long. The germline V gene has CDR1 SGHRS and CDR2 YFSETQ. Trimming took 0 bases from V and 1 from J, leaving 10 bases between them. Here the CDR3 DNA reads TGCGCCAGCAGCTTGGGGGCCCAACGCCAAGAGACCCAGTACTTC. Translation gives CASSLGAQRQETQYF.

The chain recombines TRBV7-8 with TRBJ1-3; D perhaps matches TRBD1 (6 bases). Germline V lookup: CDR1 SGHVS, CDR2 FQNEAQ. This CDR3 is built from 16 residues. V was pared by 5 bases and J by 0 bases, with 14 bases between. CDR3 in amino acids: CASSGDRSSSGNTIYF. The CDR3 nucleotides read TGTGCCAGCAGCGGAGACAGGTCCAGCTCTGGAAACACCATATATTTT.

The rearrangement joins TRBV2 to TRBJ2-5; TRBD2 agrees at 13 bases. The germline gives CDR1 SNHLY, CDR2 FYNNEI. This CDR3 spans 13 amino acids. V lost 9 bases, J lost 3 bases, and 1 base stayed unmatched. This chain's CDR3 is CARGTSGEETQYF. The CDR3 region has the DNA TGTGCCAGAGGGACTAGCGGGGAAGAGACCCAGTACTTC.

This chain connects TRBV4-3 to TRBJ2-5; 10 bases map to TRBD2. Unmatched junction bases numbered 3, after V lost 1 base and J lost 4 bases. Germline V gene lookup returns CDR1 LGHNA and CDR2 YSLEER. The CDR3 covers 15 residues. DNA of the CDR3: TGCGCCAGCAGCCAAGCTTGGACTAGCGGAGAGACCCAGTACTTC. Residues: CASSQAWTSGETQYF.